What follows describes a single TCR beta chain. Only a few counts were recorded for this clonotype. Its antigen remains unidentified. Base qualities are not at hand, and no much larger clone is one base apart. The receptor library was made with multiplex PCR. The run used an Illumina HiSeq 4000. TCR beta libraries were built with iRepertoire HTBI primers and Arm-PCR amplification of CDR3 regions. Before sequencing, the PCR products underwent gel purification. On the authors' methods: A total of fewer than 70 TRBV and more than twelve TRBJ segments were identified across samples and were used for gene usage analysis of CDR3 amino acid clonotypes. COPE and FqMerger were used to merge filtered high-quality paired reads into contigs. Contigs were aligned with BLAST to IMGT TRBV, TRBD and TRBJ reference genes, and CDR3 was defined per IMGT. Any clonotype with a frequency above 0.1% was classified as a highly expanded clone. Shannon entropy was used to measure repertoire diversity, and the Gini coefficient was used to measure V-J evenness. Clonotypes shared by more than one individual were considered public. The public reads were reprocessed in TCRdb via fastp at Q25 and MiXCR, keeping in-frame beta chains. Each entry is one CDR3 protein sequence, shown with its most common DNA and genes. What appears here as the V and J calls and clone size reflects TCRdb's work, not the paper's. The sample table shows about 430,000 distinct CDR3 sequences, and around 23% are seen once. The ten biggest clones cover roughly an eighth of the sample.

Interpreted using the paper, the time point label stands for: persistent/refractory GD, antithyroid drugs over 5 years with positive TRAb. RNA was extracted from PBMCs in TRIzol for both TCR sequencing and RNA sequencing. The diagnosis of Graves' disease was made according to American Thyroid Association guidelines. Patients for the study were recruited at an endocrinology department in Xi'an, China. From each patient, approximately 10 milliliters of peripheral blood was collected into an EDTA anticoagulant tube. Ficoll Paque Plus density gradient separation was used to isolate PBMCs, and no additional T cell sorting was done. An Agilent 2100 Bioanalyzer and agarose gel were used to check RNA quality, and a NanoDrop 2000 was used to measure RNA concentration. The data are from a study of regulatory T cells in long-lasting Graves disease (dated by TCRdb to about 2021). Regarding the research as a whole: To count as having persistent Graves' disease, a patient had to have received antithyroid drug treatment for over 5 years with TSH receptor autoantibodies remaining persistently positive. Persistent Graves' disease patients were compared with newly diagnosed Graves' disease patients by peripheral blood TCR sequencing and RNA sequencing. The study was conducted in China and was registered as a clinical trial. A total of approximately 35 samples underwent TCR sequencing: about 13 from persistent and some 20 from newly diagnosed Graves' disease patients. Antithyroid drugs had been taken for roughly 10 years on average by persistent Graves' disease patients in the clinical cohort.

The CDR3, cysteine through phenylalanine, is 14 amino acids long. The retained sequence is limited to the CDR3, 42 bases, with the frame set at the first base. CDR1 and CDR2 were assigned from the germline V gene (reference sequence) as DFQATT and SNEGSKA. Trimming leaves V shorter by 7 bases and J shorter by 4 bases, with the junction holding 11 bases beyond the gene matches. Here is what the overall study found, with its caveats: Preferential use of TRBV28, TRBJ1-2 and TRBJ2-5 was observed in persistent disease, whereas TRBV20-1 and TRBJ2-1 were favored in newly diagnosed disease. A larger number of public clonotypes was shared among persistent patients (more than 2,500) than among newly diagnosed patients (roughly 980). Only the TCR beta chain was sequenced and analyzed. Only peripheral blood was studied, because thyroid tissue, the primary lesion, was inaccessible. As a limitation, the authors acknowledged that the small sample size may reduce accuracy. Compared with newly diagnosed patients, persistent Graves' disease patients had lower TCR Shannon entropy and fewer highly expanded clones, which suggests clonal expansion.

The receptor comes from a female donor with Graves disease. The rearranged segments are TRBV20-1 and TRBJ2-7, with 9 middle bases fitting TRBD2. The specimen was peripheral blood mononuclear cells (PBMCs), collected when the disease was refractory, from a patient treated with antithyroid drugs. The sequenced DNA: TGCAGTGTCGAGAATAGCGGGAGTCTATACGAGCAGTACTTC. It translates to CSVENSGSLYEQYF.